This TCR beta chain was retrieved from a study of T cell responses to AZD1222 COVID-19 vaccine. General observations from the study: White British donors predominated, females outnumbered males, and clonal diversity was possibly underestimated. Unmutated variant regions reportedly attract nearly half of all spike-specific TCRs.

Turning to this clone: Its antigen is as yet unknown.

Produced via immunoSEQ multiplex PCR; TCRdb's table is partial and in-frame only. The table shows around 130,000 clones, with over 90% occurring only once. V lost 1 base and J 4 bases, leaving 11 bases between the germline ends. Germline V gene lookup returns CDR1 SGHVS and CDR2 FNYEAQ. The CDR3 contains 16 residues. Sample: peripheral blood, taken on day 0 of AZD1222 vaccination. The receptor was isolated from an adult in good health. The V and J genes are TRBV7-6 and TRBJ1-6; D is unresolved. CDR3 nucleotide sequence: TGTGCCAGCAGCTTAGGGTCAAGGAGTTATAATTCACCCCTCCACTTT. It specifies CASSLGSRSYNSPLHF.